One sample yielded the 24 T cell receptor beta chains listed below, sequenced in a study of identical twins. MiXCR was run by TCRdb on the 5' RACE reads, yielding one entry per CDR3 protein. The profile covers approximately 680,000 distinct CDR3 sequences, with about 7.1% appearing a single time and 1.6% taken by the ten largest. Separately, the same data were catalogued under a study of yellow fever vaccine responses in identical twins.

The sample comprised PBMCs. Receptors originate from a woman between 18 and 30 years old in good health.

This clonotype was counted many times. The V call is TRBV7-8, the J call TRBJ2-5, with 9 bases matching TRBD2. Germline-derived CDR1 and CDR2 are SGHVS and FQNEAQ. V dropped 2 bases and J dropped 5; count of bases not matched to a gene: 6. The CDR3 has 15 residues. The CDR3 DNA reads as TGTGCCAGCAGCTTATGGGGACTAGCCGAGGAGACCCAGTACTTC. Its translation: CASSLWGLAEETQYF.

This clonotype was counted at least ten times. This chain connects TRBV5-8 to TRBJ1-3; TRBD1 is a possible D gene (6 bases). Germline CDR1 reads SGHTS; CDR2 reads YDEGEE. The V end was cut by 6 bases, the J end by 0 bases, with 13 bases between. The CDR3 is 15 amino acids. The CDR3 nucleotides are TGTGCCAGCACTCCCGGGACATTCTCTGGAAACACCATATATTTT. Translating gives CASTPGTFSGNTIYF.

This clonotype was detected only a few times. This chain links TRBV7-9 with TRBJ1-1; D gene ambiguous. Germline V gene data show CDR1 as SEHNR and CDR2 as FQNEAQ (reference sequence). V was shortened by 6 bases and J by 6 bases, with 11 bases between the two germline ends. The CDR3 contains 12 residues. Here the CDR3 DNA reads TGTGCCAGCAGATTCACTGAAGCTGAAGCTTTCTTT. This translates into CASRFTEAEAFF.

This clonotype was seen at least ten times. V usage is TRBV27 and J usage is TRBJ1-4; tentative D call: TRBD1 (5 bases). The germline V gene encodes CDR1 MNHEY and CDR2 SMNVEV (reference sequence). The CDR3 contains 16 residues. The V end was cut by 1 base, the J end by 0 bases, with 9 bases between. CDR3 in DNA: TGTGCCAGCAGTTTATATTCAGGGACAACTAATGAAAAACTGTTTTTT. The encoded protein is CASSLYSGTTNEKLFF.

This clonotype was recorded many times. The V and J genes are TRBV5-6 and TRBJ2-3, with D possibly matching TRBD1 (6 bases). Germline V lookup: CDR1 SGHDT, CDR2 YYEEEE. This CDR3 region has 15 residues. Trimming pared 4 bases from V and 2 bases from J, leaving 14 bases between. CDR3 loop: CASSPLTGTTDTQYF. The CDR3 DNA reads TGTGCCAGCAGCCCGCTGACAGGAACCACAGATACGCAGTATTTT.

The table lists this clonotype with many counts. The chain is built from TRBV2 and TRBJ2-3; D is unresolved. CDR1 is SNHLY and CDR2 is FYNNEI in the germline V gene. This CDR3 is built from 16 residues. Deletions cut 2 bases from V and 1 base from J, with 13 bases between. CDR3 region: CASSEWAVLGTDTQYF. The CDR3 DNA follows: TGTGCCAGCAGTGAATGGGCGGTACTGGGCACAGATACGCAGTATTTT. Complete variable domain (other parts from reference TRBV2 and TRBJ2-3): EPEVTQTPSHQVTQMGQEVILRCVPISNHLYFYWYRQILGQKVEFLVSFYNNEISEKSEIFDDQFSVERPDGSNFTLKIRSTKLEDSAMYFCASSEWAVLGTDTQYFGPGTRLTVL.

This clonotype was detected only a few times. The chain links TRBV25-1 to TRBJ2-7, with 12 bases identical to TRBD1. The germline V gene has CDR1 MGHDK and CDR2 SYGVNS. This CDR3 is built from 15 residues. The ends lost 1 base at V and 6 bases at J; junction bases unmatched: 4. The CDR3 DNA is TGTGCCAGCAGTGAATCCGGGACAGGGGGCGCCGAGCAGTACGTC. Translating it yields CASSESGTGGAEQYV.

In nucleotides, the CDR3 is TGCAGTGCTAGAGCGGGACTAGCGGAGGCGAACACCGGGGAGCTGTTTTTT. Its protein is CSARAGLAEANTGELFF. This chain uses TRBV20-1 with TRBJ2-2; 11 bases map to TRBD2. Germline CDR1 is DFQATT and CDR2 is SNEGSKA (reference sequence). V gave up 1 base and J gave up 0 bases; unmatched junction bases: 4. The CDR3 has 17 residues.

This clonotype has ten or more counts. The chain uses TRBV14 and TRBJ2-1; the D gene is possibly TRBD2 (6 bases). The V and J ends lost 6 bases and 6 bases respectively, with 21 bases between them. Germline V gene data show CDR1 as SGHDN and CDR2 as FVKESK. This CDR3 has 16 residues. CDR3 nucleotides: TGTGCCAGCAGTCTGCTAGGGTTAGCGGCCTCCAATGAGCAGTTCTTC. Translation: CASSLLGLAASNEQFF.

Note on this clonotype: One end of the junction varies from germline; a read error may be responsible. This rearrangement joins TRBV7-3 to TRBJ2-1, with 10 bases fitting TRBD2. CDR1 and CDR2 from the germline V gene are SGHTA and FQGTGA. CDR3 length: 18 amino acids. This chain's CDR3 is CACSKKPLAGVSYNEQFF. CDR3 DNA sequence: TGTGCCTGCAGCAAAAAGCCCCTAGCGGGGGTCTCCTACAATGAGCAGTTCTTC.

The CDR3 DNA is TGTGCCAGCAGATTGGCCCAGGACCGATCTGACTATGGCTACACCTTC. This translates into CASRLAQDRSDYGYTF. This chain uses TRBV12-3 or TRBV12-4 with TRBJ1-2, with D hard to call. V was trimmed by 6 bases and J by 3 bases, leaving 20 bases between them. The CDR3 totals 16 residues.

The chain combines TRBV4-1 with TRBJ2-7; D not certain. The CDR3 is 13 amino acids. Germline V gives CDR1 MGHRA, CDR2 YSYEKL. The V end lost 0 bases, the J end lost 2 bases, and 5 bases lay between the germline ends. The CDR3 sequence: CASSQDTTYEQYF. DNA of the CDR3: TGCGCCAGCAGCCAAGATACAACCTACGAGCAGTACTTC.

Many counts were recorded for this clonotype. The chain has TRBV6-1 and TRBJ1-1, with 10 bases lining up with TRBD1. The J segment lost 4 bases and the V segment lost 6 bases, leaving 5 bases of the junction unmatched. Germline assignment: CDR1 MNHNS and CDR2 SASEGT. This CDR3 has 14 amino acids. CDR3 nucleotides: TGTGCCAGCAGACGGACAGGGGGAGTCACTGAAGCTTTCTTT. Its protein is CASRRTGGVTEAFF.

The chain has TRBV29-1 and TRBJ2-3, with D perhaps TRBD2 (5 bases). CDR3 size: 10 residues. The V end lost 6 bases, the J end lost 5 bases, and 6 bases lay between the germline ends. Germline assignment: CDR1 SQVTM and CDR2 ANQGSEA. CDR3 protein: CSVRVDTQYF. For the CDR3, the DNA is TGCAGCGTGAGGGTAGATACGCAGTATTTT.

This clonotype was recorded many times. J is TRBJ1-4 and V is TRBV7-2; D not certain. CDR3 size: 13 residues. Germline loops: CDR1 SGHTA, CDR2 FQGNSA. V was trimmed by 2 bases and J by 9 bases, leaving 10 bases between them. The CDR3 region has the DNA TGTGCCAGCAGCTTAACGCCGGTGAAAAAACTGTTTTTT. Translation: CASSLTPVKKLFF.

The rearrangement links TRBV3-1 to TRBJ2-1; tentative D call: TRBD2 (5 bases). CDR3 length: 14 amino acids. Trimming stripped 4 bases from V and 4 bases from J, with 11 bases between. Germline loops: CDR1 LGHDT, CDR2 YNNKEL (reference sequence). The CDR3 DNA reads TGTGCCAGCAGCCTAGTCGAGGGATACAATGAGCAGTTCTTC. Its translation is CASSLVEGYNEQFF.

This clonotype was detected many times. V usage is TRBV5-6 and J usage is TRBJ1-1; 11 nucleotides agree with TRBD1. The length of the CDR3 is 13 residues. The V segment lost 6 bases and the J segment 7 bases; nucleotides outside the gene matches: 5. Germline assignment: CDR1 SGHDT and CDR2 YYEEEE. The CDR3 nucleotides read TGTGCCAGCACCGGGACAGGGGGATATGAAGCTTTCTTT. Protein: CASTGTGGYEAFF.

The CDR3 protein is CASSSVIGEQYV. CDR3 in DNA: TGTGCCAGCAGCTCGGTTATTGGGGAGCAGTACGTC. The chain has TRBV12-3 or TRBV12-4 and TRBJ2-7; no firm D call. The CDR3 is 12 residues long. Trimming took 6 bases from V and 7 from J, leaving 13 bases between them.

This clonotype occurred many times. The rearrangement joins TRBV5-5 to TRBJ1-3; the D gene is possibly TRBD1 (6 bases). The CDR3 has 13 amino acids. Germline CDR1 SGHKS, CDR2 YYEKEE (reference sequence). V lost 4 bases to trimming and J lost 4 bases, with 9 bases between them. DNA for the CDR3: TGTGCCAGCAGCAGGGACATCGGAAACACCATATATTTT. It specifies CASSRDIGNTIYF.

The sample holds many counts of this clonotype. V is TRBV2 and J is TRBJ1-1; maybe TRBD1 (5 bases). Germline CDR1 reads SNHLY; CDR2 reads FYNNEI. This CDR3 is 12 amino acids long. Trimming cost V 1 base and J 6 bases, with 6 bases left between them. Here the CDR3 reads CASSEGGAEAFF. The CDR3 nucleotides are TGTGCCAGCAGTGAAGGGGGGGCTGAAGCTTTCTTT.

This clonotype was seen a handful of times. The V and J genes are TRBV12-3 or TRBV12-4 and TRBJ2-5; 8 bases agree with TRBD1. With 6 bases clipped from V and 5 bases from J, the junction kept 8 bases outside the gene matches. This CDR3 has 14 residues. CDR3 residues: CASRPSGGAETQYF. The CDR3 bases are TGTGCCAGCAGGCCCTCAGGGGGCGCCGAGACCCAGTACTTC.

This clonotype turned up a few times. The chain is built from TRBV24-1 and TRBJ1-1; D uncertain. Germline loops: CDR1 KGHDR, CDR2 SFDVKD. The CDR3 has 11 amino acids. Trimming pared 6 bases from V and 1 base from J, leaving 2 bases between. This CDR3 is CATSSNTEAFF. CDR3 sequence (DNA): TGTGCCACCAGTTCGAACACTGAAGCTTTCTTT.

V usage is TRBV20-1 and J usage is TRBJ2-7; D is possibly TRBD2 (6 bases). Trimming took off 6 bases at V and 5 bases at J, with 11 bases between the two ends. The CDR3 runs 11 residues. Germline assignment: CDR1 DFQATT and CDR2 SNEGSKA (reference sequence). The CDR3 coding sequence is TGCAGTGCCTGGGGGGTCGACGAGCAGTACGTC. It specifies CSAWGVDEQYV.

This clonotype was recorded many times. The chain recombines TRBV5-1 with TRBJ2-3, with no clear D. This CDR3 is built from 15 residues. The V gene's germline CDR1 is SGHRS and CDR2 YFSETQ. The V gene lost 0 bases and the J gene lost 0 bases, with 8 bases spanning the gap. The CDR3 nucleotides are TGCGCCAGCAGCTTGGGCAGTTCAAGCACAGATACGCAGTATTTT. Amino acid sequence: CASSLGSSSTDTQYF.